The text below deals with one T cell receptor beta chain. Its antigen remains unidentified. Here immunoSEQ multiplex PCR was the method, and the copy in TCRdb shows in-frame clones only, minus some. The sample has roughly 120,000 clones; about 90% are singletons. The sample comes from a study of Tregs in tolerant kidney transplant recipients. Study-wide results and limits: Expanding Tregs on activated donor B cells appeared to best identify donor-specific TCRbeta clones. This study did not directly address biological reproducibility.

CDR1 and CDR2 (germline): SGHRS, YFSETQ. Trimming left V 0 bases short and J 5 bases short, with 11 bases between. The CDR3 is 14 amino acids. Thawed PBMCs were FACS-sorted into unstimulated CD4+CD25+CD127- regulatory T cells, CD4+CD25- non-regulatory cells, CD4 and CD8 cells. Input material: CD4+ T cells from blood. The chain has TRBV5-1 and TRBJ2-5; D may be TRBD1 (5 bases). The receptor's source is a human donor in good health. The CDR3 loop reads CASSLGQPSETQYF. The CDR3 DNA reads as TGCGCCAGCAGCTTGGGACAGCCTTCGGAGACCCAGTACTTC.